The rows below give T cell receptor beta chains drawn from one sample of a study of graft-versus-host responses after intestinal transplantation. Method: immunoSEQ multiplex PCR; TCRdb's copy keeps in-frame clones and lacks some. The data show about 100,000 clones, over 80% seen once. These receptors lack a known antigen. The sequencing here drew on unstimulated CD4+ T cells sorted from spleen or lymph node cells, taken before transplant. These TCRs come from a human donor who was the organ donor for an intestinal transplant. CDR3s include the opening cysteine and the closing phenylalanine or tryptophan. The D gene is left open where the match is weak. Expanded clones are given a class, and other clones once, few, many or no size at all.

abundance,v_gene,j_gene,d_gene,CDR3aa,CDR3nt
-,TRBV19,TRBJ2-2,-,CASSIVANELFF,TGTGCCAGTAGTATCGTGGCTAATGAGCTGTTTTTT
-,TRBV7-7,TRBJ2-2,TRBD2,CASTPLGGSVGELFF,TGTGCTAGCACCCCGCTAGGCGGGAGTGTCGGGGAGCTGTTTTTT
-,TRBV4-1,TRBJ2-7,TRBD2,CASSQERRGGSSYEQYF,TGCGCCAGCAGCCAAGAAAGGAGGGGCGGGAGCTCCTACGAGCAGTACTTC
-,TRBV5-6,TRBJ1-6,TRBD1,CASSKRQGRNSPLHF,TGTGCCAGCAGCAAGAGACAGGGCCGCAATTCACCCCTCCACTTT
-,TRBV9,TRBJ2-2,TRBD1,CASSVRGQGPSTGELFF,TGTGCCAGCAGCGTGAGGGGACAGGGGCCCTCCACCGGGGAGCTGTTTTTT
-,TRBV18,TRBJ1-3,-,CASSERTTPWSTIYF,TGTGCCAGCTCAGAACGGACAACCCCGTGGAGCACCATATATTTT
-,TRBV4-1,TRBJ1-2,-,CASSQDQGGYTF,TGCGCCAGCAGCCAAGATCAGGGTGGCTACACCTTC
-,TRBV18,TRBJ2-5,-,CASSPGETQYF,TGTGCCAGCTCACCAGGAGAGACCCAGTACTTC
-,TRBV6-1,TRBJ1-1,-,CASKEPVNTEAFF,TGTGCCAGCAAGGAACCCGTGAACACTGAAGCTTTCTTT
-,TRBV4-1,TRBJ2-7,TRBD1,CASSPGQGPLYEQYF,TGCGCCAGCAGCCCCGGACAGGGCCCTCTCTACGAGCAGTACTTC
-,TRBV6-1,TRBJ2-3,TRBD2,CASMRLAQSTDTQYF,TGTGCCAGCATGAGACTAGCCCAAAGCACAGATACGCAGTATTTT
-,TRBV6-9,TRBJ1-5,-,CASSLPGNSNQPQHF,TGTGCCAGCAGTCTTCCCGGGAATAGCAATCAGCCCCAGCATTTT
-,TRBV11-3,TRBJ2-5,-,CASSLNQETQYF,TGTGCCAGCAGCTTAAACCAAGAGACCCAGTACTTC
few,TRBV6-6,TRBJ1-4,-,CASSYGLIDGKLFF,TGTGCCAGCAGTTACGGTCTTATAGACGGAAAACTGTTTTTT
-,TRBV9,TRBJ1-2,-,CASSVVDNPYGYTF,TGTGCCAGCAGCGTAGTCGACAACCCGTATGGCTACACCTTC
-,TRBV6-1,TRBJ1-2,-,CASSPTRLHLSGYTF,TGTGCCAGCAGTCCGACAAGGCTCCACCTAAGCGGCTACACCTTC
once,TRBV19,TRBJ2-3,TRBD1,CASSSGTGDTQYF,TGTGCCAGTAGTAGCGGGACAGGGGATACGCAGTATTTT
-,TRBV6-4,TRBJ1-2,-,CASSRYTTGDYGYTF,TGTGCCAGCAGTCGATACACGACAGGCGACTATGGCTACACCTTC
-,TRBV27,TRBJ1-5,-,CASSPGPYSNQPQHF,TGTGCCAGCAGTCCAGGACCTTATAGCAATCAGCCCCAGCATTTT
-,TRBV2,TRBJ2-1,-,CASSGDFYNEQFF,TGTGCCAGCAGTGGAGACTTTTACAATGAGCAGTTCTTC
-,TRBV30,TRBJ1-2,-,CAWGRTENYGYTF,TGTGCCTGGGGGCGGACGGAGAACTATGGCTACACCTTC
-,TRBV7-3,TRBJ2-2,-,CASSPRGAGANTGELFF,TGTGCCAGCAGCCCAAGGGGGGCGGGGGCGAACACCGGGGAGCTGTTTTTT
-,TRBV6-5,TRBJ1-2,TRBD1,CASSPNQGAGGYTF,TGTGCCAGCAGTCCTAACCAGGGGGCAGGGGGCTACACCTTC
-,TRBV11-2,TRBJ2-5,-,CASSPGTPKLQETQYF,TGTGCCAGCAGCCCCGGGACACCGAAACTCCAAGAGACCCAGTACTTC
-,TRBV6-1,TRBJ2-1,TRBD2,CASRLAGGYNEQFF,TGTGCCAGCAGACTAGCGGGGGGGTACAATGAGCAGTTCTTC
-,TRBV4-1,TRBJ2-5,-,CASSPGLRETQYF,TGCGCCAGCAGCCCGGGGTTGCGAGAGACCCAGTACTTC
-,TRBV28,TRBJ1-5,-,CASAGPNQPQHF,TGTGCCAGCGCGGGCCCCAATCAGCCCCAGCATTTT
-,TRBV10-1,TRBJ2-3,-,CASSDPIVTDTQYF,TGCGCCAGCAGTGACCCAATAGTTACAGATACGCAGTATTTT
-,TRBV6-5,TRBJ2-3,TRBD1,CASKGQRTDTQYF,TGTGCCAGCAAGGGACAGAGGACAGATACGCAGTATTTT
-,TRBV7-7,TRBJ2-1,-,CASSPTWTANNEQFF,TGTGCTAGCAGCCCAACTTGGACAGCCAACAATGAGCAGTTCTTC
-,TRBV29-1,TRBJ1-2,-,CSVRQYGYTF,TGCAGCGTTAGGCAATATGGCTACACCTTC
-,TRBV2,TRBJ1-1,-,CASSGGLNTEAFF,TGTGCCAGCAGTGGAGGGTTGAACACTGAAGCTTTCTTT
-,TRBV9,TRBJ1-5,TRBD1,CASSVGPGGPQPQHF,TGTGCCAGCAGCGTAGGACCAGGGGGTCCTCAGCCCCAGCATTTT
-,TRBV5-6,TRBJ2-5,-,CASSYWRERRETQYF,TGTGCCAGCAGCTACTGGCGGGAAAGAAGAGAGACCCAGTACTTC
-,TRBV5-1,TRBJ2-7,TRBD2,CASSLSQAGAYEQYF,TGCGCCAGCAGCTTGAGTCAAGCGGGAGCCTACGAGCAGTACTTC
-,TRBV29-1,TRBJ1-2,TRBD1,CSDRDRGSGYTF,TGCAGCGACCGGGACAGGGGTTCTGGCTACACCTTC
few,TRBV11-3,TRBJ2-1,TRBD2,CASSLGGVGVAGGGYEQFF,TGTGCCAGCAGCTTAGGAGGGGTGGGAGTAGCGGGAGGAGGCTATGAGCAGTTCTTC
-,TRBV6-6,TRBJ1-1,-,CATSWRNTEAFF,TGTGCCACTAGCTGGAGGAACACTGAAGCTTTCTTT
-,TRBV30,TRBJ2-7,-,CACSGPYYEQYF,TGTGCCTGTTCCGGGCCTTATTACGAGCAGTACTTC
-,TRBV10-3,TRBJ1-2,TRBD1,CAINRDPRDRDSYTF,TGTGCCATCAACCGAGACCCCCGGGACAGGGATAGCTACACCTTC
-,TRBV18,TRBJ2-5,TRBD2,CASSPRAGETQYF,TGTGCCAGCTCACCAAGAGCGGGGGAGACCCAGTACTTC
-,TRBV5-1,TRBJ2-7,-,CASSLPQGSSYEQYF,TGCGCCAGCAGCTTACCTCAGGGGTCCTCCTACGAGCAGTACTTC
-,TRBV6-5,TRBJ1-2,-,CASSAGDGTQGYTF,TGTGCCAGCAGTGCCGGCGACGGGACTCAGGGCTACACCTTC
-,TRBV4-2,TRBJ2-1,-,CASSQEGVGGSREQFF,TGTGCCAGCAGCCAAGAGGGGGTGGGAGGTTCCCGGGAGCAGTTCTTC
-,TRBV6-6,TRBJ2-7,-,CASSYSQEQYF,TGTGCCAGCAGTTACTCACAGGAGCAGTACTTC
-,TRBV5-8,TRBJ2-2,TRBD2,CASSPTTSGRPGELFF,TGTGCCAGCAGCCCAACTACTAGCGGGAGACCCGGGGAGCTGTTTTTT
-,TRBV6-1,TRBJ1-1,-,CATTRGINTEAFF,TGTGCCACCACAAGGGGAATCAACACTGAAGCTTTCTTT
few,TRBV7-8,TRBJ2-3,-,CASSSKGGRRVLTDTQYF,TGTGCCAGCAGCTCCAAGGGGGGGCGACGGGTGTTGACAGATACGCAGTATTTT
-,TRBV9,TRBJ1-4,-,CASSVVGHPGEKLFF,TGTGCCAGCAGCGTAGTCGGGCACCCGGGGGAAAAACTGTTTTTT
-,TRBV5-1,TRBJ1-2,-,CASSFDFGYGYTF,TGCGCCAGCAGCTTTGACTTTGGCTATGGCTACACCTTC
-,TRBV18,TRBJ2-5,TRBD2,CASSFTSGQETQYF,TGTGCCAGCTCGTTTACTAGCGGACAAGAGACCCAGTACTTC
-,TRBV4-1,TRBJ1-5,-,CASSQRDQGTTNQPQHF,TGCGCCAGCAGCCAAAGGGACCAGGGGACAACAAATCAGCCCCAGCATTTT
-,TRBV6-1,TRBJ1-3,-,CASSEAGKRNTIYF,TGTGCCAGCAGTGAAGCAGGCAAGCGAAACACCATATATTTT
-,TRBV2,TRBJ2-6,-,CASSDGSGANVLTF,TGTGCCAGCAGTGATGGCTCTGGGGCCAACGTCCTGACTTTC
-,TRBV20-1,TRBJ2-4,-,CSGQTGLVQYF,TGCAGTGGGCAAACAGGGCTCGTTCAGTACTTC